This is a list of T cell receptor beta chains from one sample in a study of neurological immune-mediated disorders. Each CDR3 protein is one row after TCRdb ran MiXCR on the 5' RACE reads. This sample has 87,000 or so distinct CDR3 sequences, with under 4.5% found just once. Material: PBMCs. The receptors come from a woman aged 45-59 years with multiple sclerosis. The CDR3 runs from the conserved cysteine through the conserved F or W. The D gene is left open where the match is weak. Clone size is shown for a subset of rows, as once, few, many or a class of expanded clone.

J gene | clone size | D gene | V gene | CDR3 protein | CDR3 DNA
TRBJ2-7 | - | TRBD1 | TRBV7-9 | CASSSGQGVWYEQYF | TGTGCCAGCAGCTCAGGACAGGGGGTATGGTACGAGCAGTACTTC
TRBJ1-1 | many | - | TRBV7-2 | CASSTVRAGYYTEAFF | TGTGCCAGCTCTACGGTGAGGGCGGGGTACTACACTGAAGCTTTCTTT
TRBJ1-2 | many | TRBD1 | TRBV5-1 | CASSSSRTGQDYGYTF | TGCGCCAGCAGCTCGTCTAGGACAGGGCAAGACTATGGCTACACCTTC
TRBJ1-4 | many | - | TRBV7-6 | CASSPGALGRGEKLFF | TGTGCCAGCAGCCCAGGGGCGCTAGGGCGAGGGGAAAAACTGTTTTTT
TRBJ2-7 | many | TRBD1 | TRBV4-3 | CASSKGQGASYEQYF | TGCGCCAGCAGCAAAGGACAGGGGGCCTCCTACGAGCAGTACTTC
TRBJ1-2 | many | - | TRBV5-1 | CASSLYLQGLSNYGYTF | TGCGCCAGCAGCTTGTATCTTCAGGGGCTTTCTAACTATGGCTACACCTTC
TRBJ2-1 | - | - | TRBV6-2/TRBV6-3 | CASRQGGDGSNEQFF | TGTGCCAGCAGGCAGGGTGGGGATGGCAGCAATGAGCAGTTCTTC
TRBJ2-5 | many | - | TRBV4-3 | CASSQRHRGLEETQYF | TGCGCCAGCAGCCAACGACATCGAGGGCTAGAAGAGACCCAGTACTTC
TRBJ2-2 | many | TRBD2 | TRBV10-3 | CAIRLAANTGELFF | TGTGCCATCAGACTAGCGGCGAACACCGGGGAGCTGTTTTTT
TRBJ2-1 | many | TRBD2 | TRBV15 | CATSRELAGGINEQFF | TGTGCCACCAGCAGAGAACTAGCGGGGGGGATCAATGAGCAGTTCTTC
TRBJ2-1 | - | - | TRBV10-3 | CAISRHPSSYNEQFF | TGTGCCATCAGTCGCCATCCTAGCTCCTACAATGAGCAGTTCTTC
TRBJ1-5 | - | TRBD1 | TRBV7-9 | CASSLGQGAHSNQPQHF | TGTGCCAGCAGCCTCGGACAGGGGGCTCATAGCAATCAGCCCCAGCATTTT
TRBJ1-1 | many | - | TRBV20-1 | CSAIVTANTEAFF | TGCAGTGCTATCGTGACAGCGAACACTGAAGCTTTCTTT
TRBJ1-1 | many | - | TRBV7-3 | CASSLGGAGTEAFF | TGTGCCAGCAGCTTAGGGGGCGCCGGCACTGAAGCTTTCTTT
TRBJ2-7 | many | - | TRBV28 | CASRNPPTYEQYF | TGTGCCAGCAGGAACCCGCCAACCTACGAGCAGTACTTC
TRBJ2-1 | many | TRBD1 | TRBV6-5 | CASSHNGQGTYNEQFF | TGTGCCAGCAGTCATAATGGACAGGGTACCTACAATGAGCAGTTCTTC
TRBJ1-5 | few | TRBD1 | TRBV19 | CASSRQGAIGNKTQNF | TGTGCCAGTAGTAGACAGGGGGCAATAGGCAATAAGACCCAGAATTTT
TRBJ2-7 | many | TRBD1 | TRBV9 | CASSRTGVHEQYF | TGTGCCAGCAGCCGGACAGGGGTCCACGAGCAGTACTTC
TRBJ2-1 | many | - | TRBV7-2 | CASSLLGRQEGEQFF | TGTGCCAGCAGCTTATTGGGCAGGCAGGAGGGTGAGCAGTTCTTC
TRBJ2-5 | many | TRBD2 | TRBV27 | CASSWGLAGGEETQYF | TGTGCCAGCAGTTGGGGACTAGCGGGGGGCGAGGAGACCCAGTACTTC
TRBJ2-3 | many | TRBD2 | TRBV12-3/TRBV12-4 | CASSFAGGGDTQYF | TGTGCCAGCAGTTTTGCGGGGGGGGGAGATACGCAGTATTTT
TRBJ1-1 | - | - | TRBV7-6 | CASSLAGGTSNTEAFF | TGTGCCAGCAGCTTAGCGGGGGGGACATCAAACACTGAAGCTTTCTTT
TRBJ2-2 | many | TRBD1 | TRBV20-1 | CSALPGTGDPGELFF | TGCAGTGCACTCCCCGGGACAGGGGATCCCGGGGAGCTGTTTTTT
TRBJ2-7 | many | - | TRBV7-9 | CASSLATYEQYF | TGTGCCAGCAGCCTTGCCACCTACGAGCAGTACTTC
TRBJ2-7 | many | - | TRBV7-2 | CASSFSPRYEQYF | TGTGCCAGCAGCTTCTCCCCTAGGTACGAGCAGTACTTC
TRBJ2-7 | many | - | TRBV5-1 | CASSWGTWGSYEQYF | TGCGCCAGCAGCTGGGGCACCTGGGGCTCCTACGAGCAGTACTTC
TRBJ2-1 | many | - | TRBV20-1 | CSARGPYNEQFF | TGCAGTGCTAGAGGCCCCTACAATGAGCAGTTCTTC
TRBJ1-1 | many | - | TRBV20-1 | CSAPKRRGTEAFF | TGCAGTGCCCCAAAGCGGAGGGGGACTGAAGCTTTCTTT
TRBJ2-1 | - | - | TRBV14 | CASSRPGAYEQFF | TGTGCCAGCAGCCGCCCGGGGGCCTATGAGCAGTTCTTC
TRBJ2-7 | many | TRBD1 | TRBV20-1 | CSAAGQGVKSSYEQYF | TGCAGTGCTGCCGGACAGGGGGTTAAAAGCTCCTACGAGCAGTACTTC
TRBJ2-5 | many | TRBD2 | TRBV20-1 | CSARPSRGRAQETQYF | TGCAGTGCTAGACCCTCCCGGGGGAGGGCCCAAGAGACCCAGTACTTC
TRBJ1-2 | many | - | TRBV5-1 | CASSSGSYGYTF | TGCGCCAGCAGCTCCGGGAGTTATGGCTACACCTTC
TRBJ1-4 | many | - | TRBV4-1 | CASSQVPPGYLGKLFF | TGCGCCAGCAGCCAAGTCCCGCCAGGGTACCTAGGGAAACTGTTTTTT
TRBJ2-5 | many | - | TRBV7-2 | CASSLWAGLQETQYF | TGTGCCAGCAGCTTATGGGCAGGCCTCCAAGAGACCCAGTACTTC
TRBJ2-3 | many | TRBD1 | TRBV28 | CASSFFSGGGTDTQYF | TGTGCCAGCAGTTTCTTCTCAGGGGGCGGCACAGATACGCAGTATTTT
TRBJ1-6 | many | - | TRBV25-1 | CASSEYRGGTPLHF | TGTGCCAGCAGTGAATACCGGGGAGGGACACCCCTCCACTTT
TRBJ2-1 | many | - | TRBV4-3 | CASSQRIQTHGEQFF | TGCGCCAGCAGCCAGAGAATCCAAACCCACGGTGAGCAGTTCTTC
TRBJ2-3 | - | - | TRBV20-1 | CSASWNPDTQYF | TGCAGTGCCAGCTGGAATCCAGATACGCAGTATTTT